This T cell receptor (beta chain) is from a study of blood T cell repertoires in COVID-19. Study context: Nucleic acid was either cDNA or gDNA, and it came from T cells, B-cell-depleted T cells, or PBMCs.

CDR1 and CDR2 from the germline V gene are MNHEY and SMNVEV (reference sequence). V gave up 2 bases and J gave up 3 bases; unmatched junction bases: 12. This CDR3 is built from 19 residues. This table comes from immunoSEQ multiplex PCR, and its TCRdb copy is limited to in-frame clones, with some not included. Here the sample spans approximately 200,000 clones, roughly 82% being singletons. This receptor was identified in a man aged 40-50 years who had recovered from COVID-19. Sequencing used PBMCs or T cells enriched from blood (not recorded which). The gene calls are TRBV27 and TRBJ2-2; the match to TRBD2 covers 10 bases. The CDR3 bases are TGTGCCAGCAGTTTAATCCCGTTAGCGGGAGGTTTTTACACCGGGGAGCTGTTTTTT. Its translation: CASSLIPLAGGFYTGELFF.